This entry lists 17 T cell receptor beta chains sequenced from one sample in a study of blood T cell repertoires in COVID-19. Clones were read by immunoSEQ multiplex PCR, and TCRdb kept only the in-frame ones, dropping some. The sample yields fewer than 200,000 clones, around 92% seen once. Sequenced material: peripheral blood. The receptors stem from a man aged 30 to 45 with COVID-19, enrolled during active disease.

The chain recombines TRBV5-6 with TRBJ2-7; the match to TRBD2 covers 8 bases. Germline lookup yields CDR1 SGHDT and CDR2 YYEEEE. The CDR3 length is 15 residues. With 7 bases clipped from V and 6 bases from J, the junction kept 15 bases outside the gene matches. As DNA, the CDR3 is TGTGCCAGCCGACAAAGGAGACTAGCGAAAGGCGAGCAGTACTTC. This sequence encodes CASRQRRLAKGEQYF.

The J gene is TRBJ1-1, the V gene TRBV2, with 9 bases lining up with TRBD1. Germline values: CDR1 SNHLY, CDR2 FYNNEI. This CDR3 spans 18 amino acids. The trim removed 5 bases at V and 0 bases at J, leaving 13 bases unmatched. The CDR3 loop reads CASSSGRQGQGLNTEAFF. CDR3 bases: TGTGCCAGCAGTTCGGGCCGTCAGGGACAGGGTCTGAACACTGAAGCTTTCTTT.

The chain uses TRBV18 and TRBJ1-2; D not certain. V was shortened by 2 bases and J by 0 bases, with 10 bases between the two germline ends. Per the germline V gene, CDR1 is KGHSH and CDR2 is LQKENI. The CDR3 extends over 15 amino acids. CDR3 sequence: CASSPTQDSNYGYTF. CDR3 sequence (DNA): TGTGCCAGCTCACCAACTCAAGACTCTAACTATGGCTACACCTTC.

V usage is TRBV6-2 or TRBV6-3 and J usage is TRBJ2-5; no clear D. The germline CDR1 and CDR2 sequences are MNHEY and SVGEGT. This CDR3 region has 12 residues. Trimming cost V 0 bases and J 7 bases, with 6 bases left between them. The CDR3 spells CASSYSIGTQYF. The CDR3 DNA sequence: TGTGCCAGCAGTTACTCGATCGGGACCCAGTACTTC.

This chain joins TRBV7-2 and TRBJ2-5, with TRBD2 matching over 11 bases. This CDR3 comprises 15 residues. Germline CDR1 reads SGHTA; CDR2 reads FQGNSA. After removal of 6 bases from V and 5 bases from J, the junction contained 8 bases not matched to a gene. The CDR3 DNA reads TGTGCCAGCAGACCCTCTAGCGGGAGGTGGGAGACCCAGTACTTC. Protein product: CASRPSSGRWETQYF.

The V and J genes are TRBV7-2 and TRBJ2-6; a weak D match, TRBD1 (5 bases). Looked up from germline, CDR1 is SGHTA and CDR2 is FQGNSA. The CDR3 covers 13 residues. V shed 2 bases and J shed 9 bases, with 8 bases lying between them. CDR3 region: CASSLQGGNVLTF. The DNA for the CDR3 is TGTGCCAGCAGCTTACAGGGTGGCAACGTCCTGACTTTC.

The chain links TRBV5-6 to TRBJ1-6; 8 nucleotides line up with TRBD1. The CDR3 covers 18 residues. In germline, CDR1 is SGHDT, CDR2 YYEEEE. V was clipped by 4 bases and J by 0 bases; unmatched bases: 9. The CDR3 loop reads CASSRNRDRSSYNSPLHF. The CDR3, as DNA: TGTGCCAGCAGCAGGAACCGGGACAGGAGCTCCTATAATTCACCCCTCCACTTT. Based on the CDR3 plus reference TRBV5-6 and TRBJ1-6, the full variable domain is DAGVTQSPTHLIKTRGQQVTLRCSPKSGHDTVSWYQQALGQGPQFIFQYYEEEERQRGNFPDRFSGHQFPNYSSELNVNALLLGDSALYLCASSRNRDRSSYNSPLHFGNGTRLTVT.

CDR3 residues: CASSPSGAWETQYF. The DNA for the CDR3 is TGTGCCAGCAGCCCCAGTGGGGCATGGGAGACCCAGTACTTC. V and J are TRBV3-1 (or the pseudogene TRBV3-2) and TRBJ2-5; a weak D match, TRBD1 (5 bases). Trimming pared 4 bases from V and 5 bases from J, leaving 14 bases between. Germline V CDR1 and CDR2: LGHDT, YNNKEL (reference sequence). The CDR3 contains 14 residues.

The rearrangement joins TRBV7-9 to TRBJ1-5; D is uncertain. From germline, CDR1 is SEHNR and CDR2 FQNEAQ (reference sequence). The CDR3 totals 14 residues. V lost 1 base and J 5 bases, leaving 9 bases between the germline ends. The CDR3 region has the DNA TGTGCCAGCAGCTTAGACCGAGGTCATCAGCCCCAGCATTTT. As protein: CASSLDRGHQPQHF.

The chain combines TRBV12-3 or TRBV12-4 with TRBJ1-2; weak D call: TRBD1 (6 bases). The CDR3 runs 12 residues. V was shortened by 7 bases and J by 4 bases, with 10 bases between the two germline ends. The CDR3 reads CASIRTAYGYTF. CDR3 nucleotide sequence: TGTGCCAGCATCCGGACAGCCTATGGCTACACCTTC.

V and J are TRBV7-3 and TRBJ2-3, with D possibly matching TRBD1 (8 bases). The CDR3 extends over 15 amino acids. V was clipped by 6 bases and J by 5 bases, with 18 bases between them. The germline V gene encodes CDR1 SGHTA and CDR2 FQGTGA. CDR3 protein: CASSLDRAGEDTQYF. The DNA of the CDR3 is TGTGCCAGCAGTTTGGACAGGGCGGGGGAAGATACGCAGTATTTT.

The rearrangement links TRBV3-1 (or the pseudogene TRBV3-2) to TRBJ1-2; 7 bases map to TRBD1. The CDR3 runs 14 residues. With V trimmed by 4 bases and J by 7 bases, 9 bases remained unmatched. CDR1 and CDR2 from the germline V gene are LGHDT and YNNKEL (reference sequence). CDR3 amino acids: CASSLTGVVGGYTF. The CDR3 coding sequence is TGTGCCAGCAGCCTCACAGGGGTCGTTGGTGGCTACACCTTC.

This sequence joins TRBV5-4 and TRBJ2-5; TRBD2 matches 8 bases. V shed 4 bases and J 4 bases; nucleotides not matched to a gene: 9. Germline CDR1 SGHNT, CDR2 YYREEE (reference sequence). This CDR3 spans 15 amino acids. CDR3 nucleotide sequence: TGTGCCAGCAGCGTAATCACGGGGGGGGCAGAGACCCAGTACTTC. Protein sequence: CASSVITGGAETQYF.

The chain links TRBV7-2 to TRBJ2-5; TRBD2 aligns across 15 bases. Trimming at V came to 5 bases and at J to 3 bases, leaving 4 bases not matched to a gene. Germline CDR1 is SGHTA and CDR2 is FQGNSA. CDR3 size: 16 residues. In nucleotides, the CDR3 is TGTGCCAGCAGCCCCGGACTAGCGGGAGGGGAAGAGACCCAGTACTTC. Its translation is CASSPGLAGGEETQYF.

The V call is TRBV18, the J call TRBJ2-1; 8 positions agree with TRBD2. V was clipped by 0 bases and J by 8 bases; unmatched bases: 21. The CDR3 contains 20 residues. CDR1 is KGHSH, CDR2 LQKENI, per germline. DNA of the CDR3: TGTGCCAGCTCACCACCCGGAAGTCTAGCGGGTACCCAGCTTATATATGAGCAGTTCTTC. Translating gives CASSPPGSLAGTQLIYEQFF.

This CDR3 is CASSYRGLTDTEAFF. The CDR3 DNA follows: TGTGCCAGCAGCTACAGGGGGCTAACGGACACTGAAGCTTTCTTT. This chain connects TRBV6-5 to TRBJ1-1, with 9 bases that match TRBD1. The CDR3 has 15 residues. CDR1 is MNHEY, CDR2 SVGAGI, per germline. V shed 6 bases and J 3 bases; nucleotides not matched to a gene: 8.

The rearrangement uses TRBV6-5 and TRBJ1-2; a weak D match, TRBD1 (5 bases). Trimming pared 7 bases from V and 2 bases from J, leaving 11 bases between. CDR1 MNHEY and CDR2 SVGAGI come from the germline V gene. The CDR3 loop spans 13 amino acids. The CDR3 region is CASTPGQNYGYTF. The CDR3 nucleotides are TGTGCCAGCACCCCAGGGCAGAACTATGGCTACACCTTC.